This T cell receptor (beta chain) was captured in a study of T cells in Graves' hyperthyroidism and ophthalmopathy. This clonotype occurred a few times. There were TCR beta CDR3 regions amplified from RNA transcripts. HTBI primers drove first-round RT-PCR of the TCR CDR3. Each CDR3 protein is one row after TCRdb ran MiXCR on the multiplex PCR reads. Among about 510,000 distinct CDR3 sequences listed, 12% to 15% were seen once. The sample comprised blood. This sequence originates from a woman aged 40 to 50 with Graves' hyperthyroidism.

CDR3 coding DNA: TGTGCCAGCAGCTTGGGACAGCAGTTTTATAATTCACCCCTCCACTTT. Amino acid sequence: CASSLGQQFYNSPLHF. This chain uses TRBV7-8 with TRBJ1-6; 7 bases are a match to TRBD1. Per the germline V gene, CDR1 is SGHVS and CDR2 is FQNEAQ. Trimming cost V 3 bases and J 4 bases; bases outside gene matches: 6. The CDR3 loop spans 16 amino acids.